This T cell receptor beta chain was obtained from a study of T cells in Graves' hyperthyroidism and ophthalmopathy (dated by TCRdb to between 2018 and 2020). In terms of the full investigation: Peripheral blood was sampled at the time of initial diagnosis, prior to any treatment. The 100 or so discovery patients were randomly split 7:3 into training and test sets. Once sampling was done, hyperthyroidism patients were given methimazole at a starting dose of 30 mg daily, whereas ophthalmopathy patients were given high-dose intravenous methylprednisolone. TCR Vbeta CDR3 sequencing of around 130 peripheral blood samples (approximately 44 ophthalmopathy, roughly 72 hyperthyroidism and roughly 17 progressor patients) is reported in the paper. In addition, the study compared T-cell repertoires in thyroid tissue and in blood from roughly six Graves' hyperthyroidism patients. Prospective prediction of ophthalmopathy was tested in an independent validation cohort of 18 to 20 hyperthyroidism patients and 17 patients who later progressed to ophthalmopathy. To identify distinguishing TCR V-J signatures, a discovery cohort of 95 to 100 patients was used, comprising 40 to 45 with Graves' ophthalmopathy and 57 with stable Graves' hyperthyroidism.

Counted from cysteine to phenylalanine, this CDR3 has 15 amino acids. Kept here is only the CDR3 DNA, which spans 45 bases and is read in frame from base 1. Sequences MGHRA (CDR1) and YSYEKL (CDR2) are obtained from the germline V gene. V is pared back by 1 base and J by 5 bases, with 14 bases lying between the germline termini. Study-level results and caveats: Most expanded thyroid clonotypes (frequency above 0.001) were also found in blood, which suggests that blood repertoires may mirror thyroid immune responses. In validation, the model predicted progression to ophthalmopathy a median of 6.5 months before onset, with 65% to 71% sensitivity and 72.22% specificity. No statistical method was used to fix the sample size in advance, and group allocation was not hidden from the investigators. A model built on a 13 V-J signature distinguished ophthalmopathy from stable hyperthyroidism, reaching roughly 88% sensitivity and under 84% specificity in cross-validation and 80%/75% in testing.

A patient counted as having stable Graves' hyperthyroidism if no progression to ophthalmopathy occurred over 18 months of follow-up. Hyperthyroidism patients were aged 18 to 65 years and newly diagnosed, with disease duration of less than 2 months. The study excluded patients with uncontrolled infections, other autoimmune diseases, pregnancy or lactation. Diagnoses relied on clinical symptoms, serum thyroxine and TRAb, thyroid ultrasound and orbital computed tomography. PBMCs were separated from roughly 9.3 ml of fresh peripheral blood using Ficoll-Paque density gradient centrifugation. Trizol reagent was used to extract total RNA, and RNA quality was then checked on an Agilent 2100 Bioanalyzer. This clonotype was seen at least ten times. The antigen it recognizes is unknown. Base-call qualities are not available, and no considerably larger clone is one nucleotide away. The TCR beta CDR3 regions were amplified from the RNA transcripts. The first round of RT-PCR for the TCR CDR3 was performed with the HTBI primer set and the Qiagen OneStep RT-PCR kit. A second multiplex PCR round built the libraries, followed by size selection and purification. Sequencing of the libraries was done on an Illumina HiSeq2000 using paired-end 100 bp reads. In the source study's methods: SOAPnuke was used to process the raw data, removing reads that contained adapters or uncalled bases, had a mean Phred below 15, or lacked an exact match to the constant primer or identifier. High-quality paired reads were merged using COPE v1.2.5, and each unique nucleotide sequence was defined as a clonotype. Clonotypes were aligned to IMGT TRBV, TRBD and TRBJ reference segments using MiTCR v1.1. Analysis was restricted to V-J combinations with a frequency above 0.0001, which covered just over 98% of repertoires. A TCS score was defined as the ratio of F50 (clonal expansion) to E x V (chaos), with BLOSUM62-based TCRdist applied between CDR3 peptides within each V-J. Welch's t-statistics and random forest reduced 500 to 550 V-J features to about 12, which were used in a naive Bayes classifier (R e1071). TCRdb reprocessed the public reads (quality trimming at Q25 with fastp, clone calling with MiXCR) and kept in-frame beta chains. CDR3 protein duplicates are merged, each entry listing the most common genes and DNA. TCRdb's processing, not the authors', yielded these V and J calls. In this sample the table shows 480,000 or so distinct CDR3 sequences, under 15% of which occur a single time. Roughly 17% of the sample rests with the top ten.

This sequence originates from a woman between 18 and 30 years old with Graves' hyperthyroidism. Sequenced sample: blood. The receptor chain draws on TRBV4-1 and TRBJ2-5, and perhaps TRBD1 as D gene, on 7 matching bases. The CDR3 here reads CASSQAPSGGETQYF. The nucleotide sequence reads as follows: TGCGCCAGCAGCCAAGCCCCCTCAGGGGGGGAGACCCAGTACTTC.